A selection of T cell receptor beta chains follows, all from one sample in a study of blood T cell repertoires in COVID-19. The protocol was immunoSEQ multiplex PCR, while the TCRdb copy is restricted to in-frame clones and leaves out a portion. The sample includes around 95,000 clones, roughly 87% of them seen just once. The sequenced material came from peripheral blood. These receptors were obtained from a man aged 30 to 45 in a cohort sampled during active COVID-19. Both conserved end residues are part of each CDR3. A D gene is named only where the DNA matches it firmly.

TRBV11-2 | NA | CASSPDTNYEQYF
TRBV5-1 | NA | CASLDRTWGGWVQPQHF
TRBV4-2 | TRBD1 | CASSQASRTGGDYGYTF
TRBV14 | NA | CASSRQAYEQYF
TRBV29-1 | NA | CSVQGSTEAFF
TRBV9 | TRBD1 | CASSPRDRGLTEAFF
TRBV11-2 | NA | CASSYPQGYTEAFF
TRBV6-2/TRBV6-3 | TRBD1 | CASSSDRDRSETQYF
TRBV28 | NA | CASSSSDRANQPQHF
TRBV7-2 | NA | CAATIANTGELFF
TRBV5-1 | TRBD1 | CASSYRGRMLANTEAFF
TRBV10-3 | NA | CAISPIREYRINTIYF
TRBV19 | NA | CASGPGLTDTQYF
TRBV9 | NA | CASSVVGRGETQYF
TRBV3-1/TRBV3-2 | TRBD2 | CASSQLAGYEQYF
TRBV10-1 | TRBD1 | CASSEDRDPPMNTEAFF
TRBV18 | NA | CASSPQAGPSSYEQYF
TRBV13 | TRBD2 | CASRAGGTDTQYF
TRBV19 | NA | CASKPTGKNTEAFF
TRBV5-1 | TRBD1 | CASSPSDDRANSPLHF
TRBV7-8 | NA | CASSYATGKTTGELFF
TRBV7-2 | NA | CASSLGQAAYEQYF
TRBV10-3 | NA | CAISESGGFDTEAFF
TRBV24-1 | TRBD1 | CATSDSRKQGGEKLFF
TRBV2 | TRBD1 | CASSASRGLSYEQYF
TRBV27 | NA | CASSSGHLGGTGELFF
TRBV30 | NA | CAWKKQGTMNTEAFF
TRBV7-9 | NA | CASSLRWLTGGVDTQYF
TRBV7-2 | NA | CASSSRVPDTQYF
TRBV13 | NA | CASSSNSKEKLFF
TRBV7-9 | NA | CASSYRQDGTEAFF
TRBV23-1 | NA | CASSQLKRRVGNTIYF
TRBV3-1/TRBV3-2 | NA | CASSPSRGGQPQHF
TRBV7-2 | TRBD1 | CASSLGARGRGNEQFF
TRBV3-1/TRBV3-2 | NA | CASSRPGHRDSPLHF
TRBV7-9 | NA | CASSRGRSSYNEQFF
TRBV7-9 | TRBD1 | CASSGGTGQYYGYTF
TRBV27 | NA | CASRDTGEQYF
TRBV6-2/TRBV6-3 | NA | CASSYPYSYEQYF
TRBV5-4 | NA | CASSLAASSYEQYF
TRBV11-2 | TRBD2 | CASSVMGGANTGELFF
TRBV11-3 | TRBD1 | CASSSTWGQGAYTDTQYF
TRBV27 | NA | CASSSSLAYEQYF
TRBV7-2 | TRBD1 | CASSPRAGGDTQYF
TRBV7-2 | TRBD1 | CASNQRGRETQYF
TRBV7-2 | TRBD2 | CASSLGTSVAPTQYF
TRBV2 | TRBD2 | CASSGGGGSYEQYF
TRBV7-9 | NA | CASSSDTEAFF
TRBV29-1 | NA | CSVGGVVMRTQYF
TRBV7-2 | TRBD2 | CASSLRAGGTYEQYF
TRBV27 | NA | CASSFSTGEAFF
TRBV6-2/TRBV6-3 | NA | CASSLIDSNQPQHF
TRBV2 | NA | CASSVWSLDEQFF
TRBV6-2/TRBV6-3 | TRBD1 | CASSSDRLGNQPQHF
TRBV30 | TRBD1 | CAWSADYTGGGGYTF
TRBV5-1 | NA | CASSLTGYSGNTIYF
TRBV28 | NA | CASSPLLRATNEKLFF
TRBV27 | NA | CASSFLRENTEAFF
TRBV24-1 | NA | CATSQGLDTQYF
TRBV7-9 | NA | CASSLVAGPGNTIYF